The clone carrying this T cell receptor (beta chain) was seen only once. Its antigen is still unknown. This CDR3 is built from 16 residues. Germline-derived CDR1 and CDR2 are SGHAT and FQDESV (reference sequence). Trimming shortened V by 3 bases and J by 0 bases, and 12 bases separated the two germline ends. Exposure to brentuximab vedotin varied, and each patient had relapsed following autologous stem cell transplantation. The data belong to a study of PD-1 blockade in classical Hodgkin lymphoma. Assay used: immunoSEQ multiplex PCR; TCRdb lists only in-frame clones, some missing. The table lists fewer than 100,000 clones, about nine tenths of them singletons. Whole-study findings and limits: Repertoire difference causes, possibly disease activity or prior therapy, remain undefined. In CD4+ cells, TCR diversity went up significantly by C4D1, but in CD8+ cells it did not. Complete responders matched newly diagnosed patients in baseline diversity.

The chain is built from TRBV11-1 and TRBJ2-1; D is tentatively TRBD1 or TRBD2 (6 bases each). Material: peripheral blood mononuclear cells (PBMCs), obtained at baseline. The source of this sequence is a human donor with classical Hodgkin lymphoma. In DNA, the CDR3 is TGTGCCAGCAGCTTCGAAGGGGGGTCCTCCTACAATGAGCAGTTCTTC. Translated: CASSFEGGSSYNEQFF.